This entry features one T cell receptor (beta chain) sequence. Its antigen is unidentified. The method was immunoSEQ multiplex PCR; TCRdb's version includes in-frame clones alone and lacks a portion of them. Of around 180,000 clones detected, 85% to 90% appear once; the ten largest clones hold about 6.9%. The data originate from a study of T cell responses to AZD1222 COVID-19 vaccine. Overall study findings and caveats: Most donors were white British and more were female, and clonal diversity was possibly underestimated. When two AZD1222 doses had been given, Spike-specific TCR breadth and depth rose.

The CDR3 has 13 residues. The trim removed 4 bases at V and 7 bases at J, leaving 3 bases unmatched. Germline V CDR1 and CDR2: SGHTA, FQGNSA. The genes are TRBV7-2 and TRBJ2-5; 10 positions agree with TRBD1. Sequencing was performed on peripheral blood, taken on day 0 of AZD1222 vaccination. This clonotype was sampled from an adult in good health. The CDR3 DNA reads as TGTGCCAGCAGCTCAGGGACAGGGGCGACCCAGTACTTC. It specifies CASSSGTGATQYF.